Listed here are 6 T cell receptor beta chains from one sample, sequenced in a study of blood T cell repertoires in COVID-19. Produced via immunoSEQ multiplex PCR; TCRdb's table is partial and in-frame only. The sample contains about 72,000 clones, nearly 90% of which appear only once. The specimen was peripheral blood. These receptors were obtained from a man aged 45 to 65 with acute or convalescent COVID-19.

The chain has TRBV9 and TRBJ2-2; 8 bases are a match to TRBD1. This CDR3 has 16 residues. The V gene's germline CDR1 is SGDLS and CDR2 YYNGEE. Trimming cost V 4 bases and J 2 bases; bases outside gene matches: 7. CDR3: CASSPEGQVNTGELFF. Written as DNA, the CDR3 is TGTGCCAGCAGCCCTGAGGGACAGGTCAACACCGGGGAGCTGTTTTTT.

The V and J genes are TRBV7-6 and TRBJ2-7, with 8 bases fitting TRBD2. J gave up 5 bases and V 3 bases, and 3 bases lay outside the gene matches. This CDR3 has 13 amino acids. Germline CDR1 SGHVS, CDR2 FNYEAQ. The CDR3 region has the DNA TGTGCCAGCAGCTTTACGGGGGGGCACGAGCAGTACTTC. Translation gives CASSFTGGHEQYF.

The rearrangement uses TRBV30 and TRBJ1-2; D uncertain. CDR1 is GTSNPN, CDR2 SVGIG, per germline (reference sequence). The CDR3 totals 11 residues. The V end lost 3 bases, the J end lost 8 bases, and 10 bases lay between the germline ends. This chain's CDR3 is CAWSERRGYTF. The CDR3 DNA reads as TGTGCCTGGAGCGAGCGGCGGGGCTACACCTTC.

This clone came up once. The chain couples TRBV18 to TRBJ2-1; D uncertain. The CDR3 length is 18 residues. V was trimmed by 0 bases and J by 0 bases, leaving 15 bases between them. Germline CDR1 KGHSH, CDR2 LQKENI. CDR3 residues: CASSPPFAARSSYNEQFF. CDR3 coding DNA: TGTGCCAGCTCACCACCATTCGCGGCAAGAAGCTCCTACAATGAGCAGTTCTTC.

The V call is TRBV4-1, the J call TRBJ2-1, with 10 bases that match TRBD2. The CDR3 runs 19 residues. The germline gives CDR1 MGHRA, CDR2 YSYEKL. The junction had 12 bases not matched to a gene; V was cut back by 0 bases and J by 4 bases. CDR3 in DNA: TGCGCCAGCAGCCAAGAAGTGATAGCGGGGGGTCGGTGGTACAATGAGCAGTTCTTC. Residues: CASSQEVIAGGRWYNEQFF.

The chain uses TRBV19 and TRBJ2-1, with TRBD1 identical over 7 bases. Germline CDR1 LNHDA, CDR2 SQIVND (reference sequence). The V gene end was trimmed by 3 bases and the J gene end by 7 bases; junction bases not matched to a gene: 6. CDR3 length: 14 amino acids. The CDR3 sequence: CASSIRTGRNEQFF. CDR3 DNA: TGTGCCAGTAGTATTAGGACAGGTCGTAATGAGCAGTTCTTC.